This TCR beta chain was sequenced during a study of T cells in narcolepsy. Study overall: Patients with NT1 or NT2 and healthy control donors were enrolled.

From germline, CDR1 is SEHNR and CDR2 FQNEAQ (reference sequence). V lost 4 bases to trimming and J lost 6 bases, with 13 bases between them. The CDR3 extends over 14 amino acids. TCRdb keeps only in-frame clones here, not all; method: immunoSEQ multiplex PCR. The table has over 40,000 clones, around 89% seen once; the top ten hold roughly 1.2%. The receptor was isolated from a human donor with narcolepsy. The sequenced sample was CD45RA- memory CD4+ T cells from PBMCs. The chain has TRBV7-9 and TRBJ1-5; a weak D match, TRBD1 (5 bases). In DNA form, the CDR3 reads TGTGCCAGCAGCTCAATGATGGGGGGTCAGCCCCAGCATTTT. Translation gives CASSSMMGGQPQHF.